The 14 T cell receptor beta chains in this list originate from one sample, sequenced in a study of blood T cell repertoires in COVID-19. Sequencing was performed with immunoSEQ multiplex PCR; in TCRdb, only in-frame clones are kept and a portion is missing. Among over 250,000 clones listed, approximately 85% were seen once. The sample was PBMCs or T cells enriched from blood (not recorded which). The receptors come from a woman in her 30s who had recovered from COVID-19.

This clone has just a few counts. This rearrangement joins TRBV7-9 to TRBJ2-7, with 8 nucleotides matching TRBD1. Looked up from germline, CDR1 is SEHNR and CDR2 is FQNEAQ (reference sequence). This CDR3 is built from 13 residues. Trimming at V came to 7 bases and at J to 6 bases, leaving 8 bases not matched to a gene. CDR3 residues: CASISSGQGEQYF. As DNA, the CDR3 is TGTGCCAGCATTTCAAGCGGACAGGGCGAGCAGTACTTC.

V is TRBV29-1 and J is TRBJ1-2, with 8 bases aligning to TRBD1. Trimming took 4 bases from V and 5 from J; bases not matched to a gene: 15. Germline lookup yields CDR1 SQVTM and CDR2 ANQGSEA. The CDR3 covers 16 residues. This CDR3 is CSVVAGGAAGPYGYTF. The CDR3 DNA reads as TGCAGCGTTGTGGCAGGGGGCGCAGCAGGACCTTATGGCTACACCTTC.

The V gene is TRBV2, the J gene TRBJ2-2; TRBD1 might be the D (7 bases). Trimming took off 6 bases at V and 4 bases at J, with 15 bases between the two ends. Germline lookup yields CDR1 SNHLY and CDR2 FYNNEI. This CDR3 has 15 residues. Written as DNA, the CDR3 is TGTGCCAGCAGCGGGAGCAGGGGGACCACCGGGGAGCTGTTTTTT. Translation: CASSGSRGTTGELFF.

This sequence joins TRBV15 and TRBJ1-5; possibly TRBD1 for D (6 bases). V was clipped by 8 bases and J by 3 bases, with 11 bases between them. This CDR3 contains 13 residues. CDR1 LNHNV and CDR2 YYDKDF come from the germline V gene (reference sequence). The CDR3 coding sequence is TGTGCCACCCACGACAGGTACAATCAGCCCCAGCATTTT. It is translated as CATHDRYNQPQHF.

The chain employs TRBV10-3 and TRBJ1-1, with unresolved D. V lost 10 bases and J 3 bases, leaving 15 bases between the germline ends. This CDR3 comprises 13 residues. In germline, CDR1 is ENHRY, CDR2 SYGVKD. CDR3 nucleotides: TGTGCCACTAGCCCAAAGGCGGACACTGAAGCTTTCTTT. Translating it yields CATSPKADTEAFF.

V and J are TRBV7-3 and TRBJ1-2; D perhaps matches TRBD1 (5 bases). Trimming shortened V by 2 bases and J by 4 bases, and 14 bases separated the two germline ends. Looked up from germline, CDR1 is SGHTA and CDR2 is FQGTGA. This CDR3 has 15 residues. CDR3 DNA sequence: TGTGCCAGCAGCTTAGGACCCGGGGGAGGCTATGGCTACACCTTC. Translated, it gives CASSLGPGGGYGYTF.

CDR3 sequence reads: CASGLAGGWGTDTQYF. CDR3 DNA sequence: TGTGCCAGCGGACTAGCGGGAGGATGGGGCACAGATACGCAGTATTTT. The chain couples TRBV9 to TRBJ2-3; 14 nucleotides align to TRBD2. Germline values: CDR1 SGDLS, CDR2 YYNGEE. V lost 7 bases and J lost 1; bases outside the gene matches: 5. This CDR3 region has 16 residues.

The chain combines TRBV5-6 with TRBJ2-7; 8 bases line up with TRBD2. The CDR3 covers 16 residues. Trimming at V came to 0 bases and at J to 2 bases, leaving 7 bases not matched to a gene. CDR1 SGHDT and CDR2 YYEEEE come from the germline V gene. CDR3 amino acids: CASSLDPGLGAYEQYF. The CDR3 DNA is TGTGCCAGCAGCTTGGACCCGGGACTAGGGGCCTACGAGCAGTACTTC.

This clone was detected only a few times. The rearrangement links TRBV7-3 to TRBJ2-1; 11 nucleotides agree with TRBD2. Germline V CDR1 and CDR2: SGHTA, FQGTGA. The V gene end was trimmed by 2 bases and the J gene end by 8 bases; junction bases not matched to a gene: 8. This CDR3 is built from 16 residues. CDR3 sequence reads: CASSLGRTSGYHEQFF. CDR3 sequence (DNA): TGTGCCAGCAGCTTAGGCCGGACTAGCGGGTACCATGAGCAGTTCTTC.

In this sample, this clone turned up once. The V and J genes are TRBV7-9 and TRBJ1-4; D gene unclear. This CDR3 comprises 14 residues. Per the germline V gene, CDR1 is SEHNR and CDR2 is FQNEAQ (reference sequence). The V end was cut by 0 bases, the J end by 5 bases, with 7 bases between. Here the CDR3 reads CASSLAQLNEKLFF. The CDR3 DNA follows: TGTGCCAGCAGCTTAGCACAGCTCAATGAAAAACTGTTTTTT.

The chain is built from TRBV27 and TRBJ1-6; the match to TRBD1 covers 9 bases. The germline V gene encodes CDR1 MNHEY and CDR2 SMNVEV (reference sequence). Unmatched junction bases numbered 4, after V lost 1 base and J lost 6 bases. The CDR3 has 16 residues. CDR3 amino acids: CASSLYSGQGNSPLHF. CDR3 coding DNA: TGTGCCAGCAGTTTATATTCGGGACAGGGTAATTCACCCCTCCACTTT.

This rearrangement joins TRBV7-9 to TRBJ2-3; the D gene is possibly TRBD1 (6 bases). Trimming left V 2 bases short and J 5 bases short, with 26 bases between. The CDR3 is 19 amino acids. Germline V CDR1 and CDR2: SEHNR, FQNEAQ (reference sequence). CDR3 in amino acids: CASSLSGLGSLDSRDTQYF. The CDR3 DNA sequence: TGTGCCAGCAGCTTAAGCGGTTTGGGTAGCCTGGACAGTAGAGATACGCAGTATTTT.

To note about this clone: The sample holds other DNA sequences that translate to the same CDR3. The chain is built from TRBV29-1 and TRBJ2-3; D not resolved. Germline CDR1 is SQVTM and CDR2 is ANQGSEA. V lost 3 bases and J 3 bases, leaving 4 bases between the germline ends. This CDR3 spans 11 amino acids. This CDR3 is CSVDLTDTQYF. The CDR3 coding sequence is TGCAGCGTTGACTTGACAGATACGCAGTATTTT.

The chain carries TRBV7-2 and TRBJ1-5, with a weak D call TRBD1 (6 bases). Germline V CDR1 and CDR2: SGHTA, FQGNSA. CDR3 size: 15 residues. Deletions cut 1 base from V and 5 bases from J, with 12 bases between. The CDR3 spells CASSLEPGVHQPQHF. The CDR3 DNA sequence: TGTGCCAGCAGCTTAGAACCAGGGGTTCATCAGCCCCAGCATTTT. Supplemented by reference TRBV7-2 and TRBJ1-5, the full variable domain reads GAGVSQSPSNKVTEKGKDVELRCDPISGHTALYWYRQSLGQGLEFLIYFQGNSAPDKSGLPSDRFSAERTGGSVSTLTIQRTQQEDSAVYLCASSLEPGVHQPQHFGDGTRLSIL.